This record covers a single T cell receptor (beta chain). The CDR3 has 12 amino acids. Trimming removed 2 bases from V and 7 bases from J, with 6 bases in between. Random hexamers were used to reverse transcribe about 0.45 to 1 ug of RNA. TCRdb recomputed calls from the immunoSEQ multiplex PCR reads with MiXCR, one row per CDR3 protein. The sample consists of nearly 200,000 distinct CDR3 sequences, roughly 95% of them appearing once. The entry originates in a study of CD8 T cells in Susac syndrome. This rearrangement joins TRBV12-3 or TRBV12-4 to TRBJ2-1; D ambiguous. Sequenced sample: CD4+ T cells from PBMCs. This TCR came from a human donor with multiple sclerosis. CDR3 protein: CASSLQENEQFF. The DNA for the CDR3 is TGTGCCAGCAGTTTACAGGAAAATGAGCAGTTCTTC.